This TCR beta chain emerged from a study of blood T cell repertoires in COVID-19. Across the study: Samples came from the United States, Italy and Spain, spanning acute and convalescent COVID-19. The cDNA or gDNA used as material had been derived from T cells, B-cell-depleted T cells, or PBMCs.

V was clipped by 5 bases and J by 0 bases, with 10 bases between them. The CDR3 consists of 15 residues. From germline, CDR1 is SEHNR and CDR2 FQNEAQ (reference sequence). Original analysis: Amplified reference gene primers provided the basis for estimating nucleated cell counts. Here immunoSEQ multiplex PCR was the method, and the copy in TCRdb shows in-frame clones only, minus some. D and trimming were read from the DNA, whereas the V and J calls and clone size are those reported in that table. The sample consists of approximately 280,000 clones, roughly 88% of them appearing once. The specimen was peripheral blood. The gene calls are TRBV7-9 and TRBJ1-4; D gene ambiguous. This clonotype was sampled from a man aged 18-30 years with active or convalescent COVID-19. CDR3 DNA: TGTGCCAGCAGCCCCGGTGAGGCAACTAATGAAAAACTGTTTTTT. Protein product: CASSPGEATNEKLFF.